The 8 T cell receptor beta chains below were found in one sample sequenced in a study of blood T cell repertoires in COVID-19. Sequencing was performed with immunoSEQ multiplex PCR; in TCRdb, only in-frame clones are kept and a portion is missing. The data hold about 210,000 clones, with approximately 82% observed a single time. The source material was peripheral blood. Source of these receptors: a woman aged 45-65 years with acute or convalescent COVID-19.

The chain recombines TRBV5-6 with TRBJ1-3; D is possibly TRBD1 (6 bases). The CDR3 has 15 amino acids. The V and J ends lost 0 bases and 0 bases respectively, with 7 bases between them. Germline V lookup: CDR1 SGHDT, CDR2 YYEEEE. The CDR3 here is CASSLGTDSGNTIYF. In DNA, the CDR3 is TGTGCCAGCAGCTTGGGGACAGACTCTGGAAACACCATATATTTT.

The chain combines TRBV11-2 with TRBJ2-1, with TRBD2 as a possible D gene (6 bases). The germline V gene has CDR1 SGHAT and CDR2 FQNNGV. Between the trimmed V and J ends, which lost 1 base and 4 bases, there was a span of 11 bases. The CDR3 runs 15 residues. The CDR3 loop is CASSLVGSGYNEQFF. The CDR3 DNA is TGTGCCAGCAGCTTAGTGGGTAGCGGTTACAATGAGCAGTTCTTC.

The genes are TRBV20-1 and TRBJ2-1; a possible D gene is TRBD1 (6 bases). Trimming shortened V by 5 bases and J by 16 bases, and 18 bases separated the two germline ends. The length of the CDR3 is 11 residues. Looked up from germline, CDR1 is DFQATT and CDR2 is SNEGSKA (reference sequence). Here the CDR3 reads CSAGLGQPRFF. The CDR3 bases are TGCAGTGCTGGACTGGGACAACCCCGATTCTTC.

This clone was counted once. The V gene is TRBV21-1, the J gene TRBJ2-7; the table gives TRBD1 as D, unverified against the DNA. TRBV21-1 is flagged as a pseudogene. This CDR3 is 15 amino acids long. CDR3 sequence reads: CASTISTGQSYEQYF. The CDR3 DNA sequence: TGTGCCAGCACAATTTCGACAGGCCAATCCTACGAGCAGTACTTC.

This sequence joins TRBV28 and TRBJ1-2, with 9 nucleotides matching TRBD1. The CDR3 totals 13 residues. With 5 bases clipped from V and 7 bases from J, the junction kept 5 bases outside the gene matches. Germline loops: CDR1 MDHEN, CDR2 SYDVKM. The CDR3 loop is CASSTTGGGGYTF. In DNA, the CDR3 is TGTGCCAGCAGTACAACAGGGGGCGGTGGCTACACCTTC.

The chain couples TRBV7-2 to TRBJ2-4, with D uncertain. V was cut by 5 bases and J by 4 bases, with 9 bases left in between. CDR3 size: 13 residues. The germline gives CDR1 SGHTA, CDR2 FQGNSA. The CDR3 spells CASSALLKNIQYF. The CDR3 region has the DNA TGTGCCAGCAGCGCGCTTCTAAAAAACATTCAGTACTTC. The complete variable domain, with remaining parts taken from reference TRBV7-2 and TRBJ2-4, reads GAGVSQSPSNKVTEKGKDVELRCDPISGHTALYWYRQSLGQGLEFLIYFQGNSAPDKSGLPSDRFSAERTGGSVSTLTIQRTQQEDSAVYLCASSALLKNIQYFGAGTRLSVL.

This chain connects TRBV6-6 to TRBJ2-3; 7 bases are a match to TRBD2. J lost 5 bases, V lost 5 bases, and 16 bases had no gene match. The CDR3 loop spans 17 amino acids. Germline CDR1 and CDR2: MNHNY and SVGAGI (reference sequence). Written as DNA, the CDR3 is TGTGCCAGCAGTCCCCGCCATACTGGGAGGGCCAAAGATACGCAGTATTTT. Protein: CASSPRHTGRAKDTQYF.

J is TRBJ2-5 and V is TRBV5-1; TRBD2 matches 8 bases. The CDR3 runs to 14 residues. Germline V gives CDR1 SGHRS, CDR2 YFSETQ. The ends lost 5 bases at V and 2 bases at J; junction bases unmatched: 5. The CDR3 DNA follows: TGCGCCAGCAGTCCGTCTAGCGGGCAAGAGACCCAGTACTTC. Its translation: CASSPSSGQETQYF. Filled out from reference TRBV5-1 and TRBJ2-5, the complete variable domain reads KAGVTQTPRYLIKTRGQQVTLSCSPISGHRSVSWYQQTPGQGLQFLFEYFSETQRNKGNFPGRFSGRQFSNSRSEMNVSTLELGDSALYLCASSPSSGQETQYFGPGTRLLVL.